These T cell receptor beta chains were read from a single sample in a study of OX40 agonist ivuxolimab in advanced cancers. Here immunoSEQ multiplex PCR was the method, and the copy in TCRdb shows in-frame clones only, minus some. The sample shows tens of thousands of clones, roughly 80% of them seen only once. Specimen: CD4+ or CD8+ T cells sorted from blood, collected in a trial of the OX40 agonist ivuxolimab. The origin of the receptors is an adult with an advanced solid tumor such as melanoma, head and neck, liver or kidney cancer. CDR3s include the opening cysteine and the closing phenylalanine or tryptophan. D genes are given only for firm matches. A clone size is listed for some rows: how often the clone was seen (once, few, many), or a class if it is expanded.

clone size,J gene,V gene,D gene,CDR3 length,CDR3 protein,CDR3 DNA
NA,TRBJ2-1,TRBV4-2,TRBD2,18,CASSRGRGSGGFDNEQFF,TGTGCCAGCAGCCGCGGGCGGGGTAGCGGGGGTTTTGACAATGAGCAGTTCTTC
NA,TRBJ1-5,TRBV11-3,NA,13,CASSNGYNQPQHF,TGTGCCAGCAGCAACGGGTACAATCAGCCCCAGCATTTT
NA,TRBJ1-1,TRBV29-1,NA,13,CSAKEGMNTEAFF,TGCAGCGCAAAAGAGGGCATGAACACTGAAGCTTTCTTT
NA,TRBJ1-2,TRBV5-6,NA,13,CASSLGTNYGYTF,TGTGCCAGCAGCTTGGGGACTAACTATGGCTACACCTTC
NA,TRBJ1-2,TRBV19,TRBD1,15,CASKLGQGEGDGYTF,TGTGCCAGTAAATTGGGACAGGGTGAAGGGGATGGCTACACCTTC
NA,TRBJ2-5,TRBV7-9,NA,15,CASSPLGLIQETQYF,TGTGCCAGCAGCCCCCTGGGACTGATCCAAGAGACCCAGTACTTC
NA,TRBJ2-5,TRBV7-9,TRBD2,17,CASRAGLAGLYQETQYF,TGTGCCAGCAGGGCGGGACTAGCGGGCTTGTACCAAGAGACCCAGTACTTC
NA,TRBJ2-3,TRBV5-1,NA,19,CASSPYIRGYDSRRSTQYF,TGCGCCAGCAGTCCATATATACGGGGGTACGATTCAAGGCGGAGTACGCAGTATTTT
NA,TRBJ1-1,TRBV21-1,NA,13,CASSKPGRTEAFF,TGTGCCAGCAGCAAACCAGGGAGAACTGAAGCTTTCTTT
few,TRBJ2-7,TRBV5-1,TRBD2,15,CASRLGLALSYEQYF,TGCGCCAGCAGATTAGGACTAGCGCTGAGTTACGAGCAGTACTTC
NA,TRBJ1-3,TRBV29-1,NA,15,CSAKDGFFSGNTIYF,TGCAGCGCTAAAGACGGTTTCTTCTCTGGAAACACCATATATTTT
NA,TRBJ2-7,TRBV6-5,NA,13,CASSSGYSYEQYF,TGTGCCAGCAGTTCCGGATACTCCTACGAGCAGTACTTC
NA,TRBJ1-4,TRBV6-5,NA,14,CASSRGGFSEKLFF,TGTGCCAGCAGTCGAGGGGGTTTTAGTGAAAAACTGTTTTTT
NA,TRBJ2-3,TRBV11-2,NA,12,CASSSATDTQYF,TGTGCCAGCAGTTCCGCCACAGATACGCAGTATTTT
once,TRBJ2-1,TRBV6-1,TRBD2,14,CASRVAGGPGEQFF,TGTGCCAGCAGGGTAGCGGGGGGCCCAGGGGAGCAGTTCTTC
few,TRBJ2-1,TRBV20-1,TRBD2,11,CSAAIAGGRFF,TGCAGTGCTGCCATTGCGGGAGGGCGGTTCTTC
NA,TRBJ1-1,TRBV4-1,NA,13,CASSQLGNTEAFF,TGCGCCAGCAGCCAACTAGGGAACACTGAAGCTTTCTTT
once,TRBJ1-1,TRBV19,TRBD1,13,CASRDRGNTEAFF,TGTGCCAGCCGCGACAGGGGGAACACTGAAGCTTTCTTT
NA,TRBJ1-2,TRBV5-4,NA,12,CASSQDLTSYTF,TGTGCCAGCAGCCAAGATCTAACCAGCTACACCTTC
NA,TRBJ2-1,TRBV5-1,NA,13,CASSTDIYNEQFF,TGCGCCAGCAGCACCGACATATACAATGAGCAGTTCTTC
NA,TRBJ2-1,TRBV7-3,TRBD2,14,CASSHGTSANEQFF,TGTGCCAGCAGCCACGGGACTAGCGCAAATGAGCAGTTCTTC
NA,TRBJ2-3,TRBV5-1,NA,12,CASSLNTDTQYF,TGCGCCAGCAGCTTGAACACAGATACGCAGTATTTT
once,TRBJ1-5,TRBV19,NA,13,CASRTEDNQPQHF,TGTGCCAGTAGAACGGAAGACAATCAGCCCCAGCATTTT
NA,TRBJ2-2,TRBV9,TRBD2,19,CATAASGLAGGPNTGELFF,TGTGCCACCGCAGCGTCGGGACTAGCGGGAGGCCCGAACACCGGGGAGCTGTTTTTT
few,TRBJ2-5,TRBV9,NA,13,CASSYGTQETQYF,TGTGCCAGCAGCTACGGGACCCAAGAGACCCAGTACTTC
NA,TRBJ1-4,TRBV6-5,NA,15,CASSYSGGFLEKLFF,TGTGCCAGCAGTTACTCAGGAGGGTTTCTTGAAAAACTGTTTTTT
NA,TRBJ1-3,TRBV5-5,NA,15,CASSLYLGAGNTIYF,TGTGCCAGCAGCTTGTACTTGGGGGCTGGAAACACCATATATTTT
NA,TRBJ1-2,TRBV5-1,NA,14,CASSLRRDVGGYTF,TGCGCCAGCAGCTTGAGACGGGACGTGGGTGGCTACACCTTC
few,TRBJ1-6,TRBV11-1,NA,15,CASSLARDYNSPLHF,TGTGCCAGCAGCTTAGCCAGGGATTATAATTCACCCCTCCACTTT
NA,TRBJ1-1,TRBV10-3,NA,15,CAISDGIGKNTEAFF,TGTGCCATCAGTGATGGGATTGGAAAGAACACTGAAGCTTTCTTT
NA,TRBJ2-1,TRBV18,NA,14,CASSPLGMVYSLLF,TGTGCCAGCTCACCACTTGGGATGGTCTACTCCCTGCTCTTC
NA,TRBJ2-3,TRBV7-2,TRBD1,16,CASSLEGRGLTDTQYF,TGTGCCAGCAGCTTAGAGGGCAGGGGGCTCACAGATACGCAGTATTTT
NA,TRBJ1-2,TRBV7-2,TRBD1,13,CASSQGVYYGYTF,TGTGCCAGCAGCCAGGGGGTATACTATGGCTACACCTTC
NA,TRBJ1-2,TRBV6-1,NA,15,CASSLGQSGNYGYTF,TGTGCCAGCAGTTTAGGACAGTCGGGGAACTATGGCTACACCTTC
NA,TRBJ2-7,TRBV4-1,NA,11,CASSQGAEQYF,TGCGCCAGCAGCCAAGGTGCCGAGCAGTACTTC
NA,TRBJ2-1,TRBV6-4,TRBD2,16,CASSDSGTSGSNEQFF,TGTGCCAGCAGTGACTCGGGGACTAGCGGGAGCAATGAGCAGTTCTTC
few,TRBJ1-2,TRBV6-5,TRBD1,14,CASSYGTGGPGYTF,TGTGCCAGCAGTTACGGGACAGGCGGGCCTGGCTACACCTTC
NA,TRBJ2-5,TRBV4-2,TRBD2,17,CASSQLLAGEHQETQYF,TGTGCCAGCAGCCAGCTACTAGCGGGAGAGCACCAAGAGACCCAGTACTTC
few,TRBJ1-1,TRBV5-4,TRBD1,16,CASSPEIDRVGTEAFF,TGTGCCAGCAGCCCTGAAATTGACAGGGTGGGGACTGAAGCTTTCTTT
few,TRBJ1-1,TRBV7-9,TRBD1,14,CASSRRQGNTEAFF,TGTGCCAGCAGCCGTAGACAGGGGAACACTGAAGCTTTCTTT
NA,TRBJ1-3,TRBV13,NA,16,CASSLLAANSGNTIYF,TGTGCCAGCAGCTTATTAGCAGCCAACTCTGGAAACACCATATATTTT
NA,TRBJ2-3,TRBV7-7,NA,17,CASSLLPRTELTDTQYF,TGTGCCAGCAGCTTACTTCCCCGGACAGAACTCACAGATACGCAGTATTTT
NA,TRBJ1-6,TRBV6-5,NA,15,CASSYGGSYNSPLHF,TGTGCCAGCAGTTACGGGGGCTCCTATAATTCACCCCTCCACTTT
NA,TRBJ1-1,TRBV6-5,NA,13,CASSLQGNTEAFF,TGTGCCAGCAGCTTACAGGGAAATACTGAAGCTTTCTTT
NA,TRBJ1-2,TRBV29-1,NA,14,CSVEELDRKRGYTF,TGCAGCGTTGAAGAGCTTGACAGGAAGCGTGGCTACACCTTC
NA,TRBJ1-1,TRBV18,NA,15,CASSLPGLRNTEAFF,TGTGCCAGCTCACTGCCTGGACTGAGGAACACTGAAGCTTTCTTT
once,TRBJ1-5,TRBV18,NA,13,CASSPASSQPQHF,TGTGCCAGCTCACCAGCCTCCAGCCAGCCCCAGCATTTT
NA,TRBJ1-6,TRBV11-3,TRBD1,18,CASSLAGGTGLYNSPLHF,TGTGCCAGCAGCTTAGCAGGGGGAACGGGCCTTTATAATTCACCCCTCCACTTT
few,TRBJ2-2,TRBV6-5,NA,14,CASAPRASTGELFF,TGTGCCAGCGCACCGCGGGCGAGCACCGGGGAGCTGTTTTTT
NA,TRBJ2-1,TRBV30,TRBD2,14,CAWSVKRGNNEQFF,TGTGCCTGGAGTGTCAAGCGGGGAAACAATGAGCAGTTCTTC
NA,TRBJ2-7,TRBV25-1,NA,13,CASSELGSYEQYF,TGTGCCAGCAGTGAATTGGGCAGCTACGAGCAGTACTTC
NA,TRBJ1-2,TRBV5-4,NA,16,CASSRLGGGASYGYTF,TGTGCCAGCAGCAGATTAGGGGGTGGGGCAAGCTATGGCTACACCTTC
NA,TRBJ2-3,TRBV11-1,NA,16,CASSLGLDSSTDTQYF,TGTGCCAGCAGCTTAGGGTTAGACTCTAGCACAGATACGCAGTATTTT
NA,TRBJ2-1,TRBV11-3,NA,16,CASSFGTESSYNEQFF,TGTGCCAGCAGCTTCGGGACCGAAAGCTCCTACAATGAGCAGTTCTTC
NA,TRBJ2-1,TRBV19,TRBD2,16,CASSIARTSGGNEQFF,TGTGCCAGTAGTATAGCGAGGACTAGCGGGGGGAATGAGCAGTTCTTC